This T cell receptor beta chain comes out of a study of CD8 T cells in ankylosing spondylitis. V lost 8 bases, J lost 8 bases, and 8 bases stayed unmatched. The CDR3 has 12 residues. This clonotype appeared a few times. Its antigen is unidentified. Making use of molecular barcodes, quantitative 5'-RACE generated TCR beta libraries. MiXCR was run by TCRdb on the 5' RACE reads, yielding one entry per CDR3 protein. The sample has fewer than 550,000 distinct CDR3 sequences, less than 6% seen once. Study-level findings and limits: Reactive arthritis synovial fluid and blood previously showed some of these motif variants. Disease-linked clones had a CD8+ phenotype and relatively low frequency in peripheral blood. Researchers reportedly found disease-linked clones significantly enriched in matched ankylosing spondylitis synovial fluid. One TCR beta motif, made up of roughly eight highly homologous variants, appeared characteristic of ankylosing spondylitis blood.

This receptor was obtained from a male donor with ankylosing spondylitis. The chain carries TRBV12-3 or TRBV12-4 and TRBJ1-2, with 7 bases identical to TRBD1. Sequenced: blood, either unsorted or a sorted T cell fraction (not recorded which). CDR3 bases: TGTGCCAGCCTAGGGGGCGTTGTCGGCTACACCTTC. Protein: CASLGGVVGYTF.